The present T cell receptor (beta chain) was sequenced within a study of CD8+CD57+ T cells in acquired aplastic anemia. Study context: On average, sorted CD4+ and CD8+ cells gave about 2.9 ug of DNA.

Germline-derived CDR1 and CDR2 are SGHNT and YYREEE (reference sequence). The CDR3 loop spans 14 amino acids. The V end was cut by 5 bases, the J end by 2 bases, with 14 bases between. General observations from the study: It was found that some 31 CD8+ CDR3 sequences were shared between patients and controls.

Worth noting for this clonotype: Its antigen is as yet unknown.

Researchers used genomic DNA as the template to profile TCR beta VDJ and CDR3. MiXCR, run by TCRdb on the reads, gives a single entry per CDR3 protein. This table has some 290,000 distinct CDR3 sequences, approximately 55% appearing once. The gene calls are TRBV5-4 and TRBJ2-7, with D tentatively TRBD1 or TRBD2 (7 bases each). The TCR comes from a human donor with severe aplastic anemia or a healthy control (not recorded which). The specimen sequenced was sorted CD4+, CD8+, or CD8+CD57+ T cells (not recorded which) from PBMCs. The DNA of the CDR3 is TGTGCCAGCAGTCCTCAGGGGGGGACCTACGAGCAGTACTTC. Its protein product is CASSPQGGTYEQYF.